This TCR beta chain was found in a study of Ad26.COV2.S vaccination and SARS-CoV-2 variants. Libraries were prepared by immunoSEQ multiplex PCR; TCRdb keeps only in-frame clonotypes and omits some of them. This table has about 440,000 clones, approximately 90% appearing once. There are 13 residues in the CDR3. With 0 bases removed from V and 7 bases from J, the gap between germline ends came to 7 bases. CDR1 and CDR2 from the germline V gene are LNHNV and YYDKDF (reference sequence). Treatment meaning: 15 to 20 received Ad26.COV2.S at low or high dose, single or two shots; about 5 received placebo; per-sample allocation not given. Sample collection was performed on day 63 after the first vaccine or placebo injection.

This chain joins TRBV15 and TRBJ2-1; no reliable D call. Sequences were derived from peripheral blood, sampled in a trial of Ad26.COV2.S vaccine versus placebo. The receptor comes from a person between 18 and 65 years old who received the Ad26.COV2.S COVID-19 vaccine or a placebo. The CDR3 reads CATSRDVPNEQFF. The CDR3 bases are TGTGCCACCAGCAGAGATGTCCCTAATGAGCAGTTCTTC.